Listed below are T cell receptor beta chains from one sample, sequenced in a study of blood T cell repertoires in COVID-19. The protocol was immunoSEQ multiplex PCR, while the TCRdb copy is restricted to in-frame clones and leaves out a portion. Here the sample spans nearly 55,000 clones, roughly nine tenths being singletons. Sequencing was done on a sample of peripheral blood. The receptors here all came from a woman aged 60-75 years with active or convalescent COVID-19. The CDR3 runs from the conserved cysteine through the conserved F or W. D genes are given only for firm matches. Not all rows give a size; the values are once, few, many and, for expanded clones, a class.

j_gene	d_gene	len	v_gene	abundance	CDR3nt	CDR3aa
TRBJ1-3	NA	17	TRBV28	few	TGTGCCAGCAGTTCCCCCTACGGCAGGAACTCTGGAAACACCATATATTTT	CASSSPYGRNSGNTIYF
TRBJ1-6	NA	15	TRBV9	once	TGTGCCAGCAGCGTAGCACAGGGTTATAATTCACCCCTCCACTTT	CASSVAQGYNSPLHF
TRBJ2-2	NA	16	TRBV7-9	NA	TGTGCCAGCAGCTTAGGGTCAGGGCCGAACACCGGGGAGCTGTTTTTT	CASSLGSGPNTGELFF
TRBJ1-5	NA	17	TRBV7-8	NA	TGTGCCAGCAGCTCCCTGTACGCGGACGGGACTAATCAGCCCCAGCATTTT	CASSSLYADGTNQPQHF
TRBJ2-7	NA	13	TRBV18	NA	TGTGCCAGCTCACCTCTTAGCTCCTACGAGCAGTACTTC	CASSPLSSYEQYF
TRBJ1-6	TRBD1	16	TRBV30	NA	TGTGCCTGGAGCAGACAGGGGACGGCCTATAATTCACCCCTCCACTTT	CAWSRQGTAYNSPLHF
TRBJ1-5	TRBD1	15	TRBV29-1	NA	TGCAGCGTTGATGAGACAGGGGGCGGCAATCAGCCCCAGCATTTT	CSVDETGGGNQPQHF
TRBJ1-2	NA	14	TRBV10-3	NA	TGTGCCATCAGCCCAGAAAGGGGATGGAATGGCTACACCTTC	CAISPERGWNGYTF
TRBJ2-7	TRBD1	16	TRBV6-4	NA	TGTGCCAGCACGGGGACAGGGTGGGTTAGGGGCTACGAGCAGTACTTC	CASTGTGWVRGYEQYF
TRBJ1-4	TRBD1	16	TRBV9	NA	TGTGCCAGCAGCGCCGGGACAGGGGGTTCTAATGAAAAACTGTTTTTT	CASSAGTGGSNEKLFF
TRBJ2-7	NA	14	TRBV3-1/TRBV3-2	NA	TGTGCCAGCGGAATAGGCGGGGGCAACCACGAGCAGTACTTC	CASGIGGGNHEQYF
TRBJ1-4	TRBD1	13	TRBV28	NA	TGTGCCAGCGTCCCCGGGGACAGACAAAAACTGTTTTTT	CASVPGDRQKLFF
TRBJ2-2	TRBD2	16	TRBV3-1/TRBV3-2	NA	TGTGCCAGCAGCCAAACAGCGGGAGTAAGCACCGGGGAGCTGTTTTTT	CASSQTAGVSTGELFF
TRBJ1-5	NA	15	TRBV3-1/TRBV3-2	NA	TGTGCCAGCAGCCAAGACGGGAGTAGAAATCAGCCCCAGCATTTT	CASSQDGSRNQPQHF
TRBJ2-5	TRBD1	14	TRBV5-6	NA	TGTGCCAGCAGCGGAACCGGGACAGAAGAGACCCAGTACTTC	CASSGTGTEETQYF
TRBJ2-7	NA	15	TRBV18	NA	TGTGCCAGCTCACCACAGGAGGGATTGCGTTTCGAGCAGTACTTC	CASSPQEGLRFEQYF
TRBJ1-4	TRBD1	14	TRBV2	NA	TGTGCCAGCAGATCAGGGGGGAGTAATGAAAAACTGTTTTTT	CASRSGGSNEKLFF
TRBJ1-1	TRBD1	15	TRBV30	NA	TGTGCCTGGAGCGTAACAGGGGGCGCGTGGACTGAAGCTTTCTTT	CAWSVTGGAWTEAFF
TRBJ2-2	TRBD1	16	TRBV9	NA	TGTGCCAGCAGCGCCACGGGACAGGGAATCGAGGGGGAGCTGTTTTTT	CASSATGQGIEGELFF
TRBJ1-2	TRBD1	14	TRBV11-2	NA	TGTGCCAGCAGCTGGACAGGGGCTAACTATGGCTACACCTTC	CASSWTGANYGYTF
TRBJ1-1	TRBD1	18	TRBV19	NA	TGTGCCAGTAGTATGGATAGGACAGGGCACTCGCGGGGCACTGAAGCTTTCTTT	CASSMDRTGHSRGTEAFF
TRBJ1-2	NA	15	TRBV23-1	NA	TGCGCCAGCAGTCAATCGGGAGGGGCCAACTATGGCTACACCTTC	CASSQSGGANYGYTF
TRBJ2-4	NA	15	TRBV28	NA	TGTGCCAGCAGTTTAAATTTAATTGAGGAAAACATTCAGTACTTC	CASSLNLIEENIQYF
TRBJ1-2	NA	13	TRBV5-3	few	TGTGCCAGAAGCTTGCTTTCTCCCTCTGGCTACACCTTC	CARSLLSPSGYTF
TRBJ2-7	NA	14	TRBV28	NA	TGTGCCAGCAGTTTCAACAGGGTTCTACACGAGCAGTACTTC	CASSFNRVLHEQYF
TRBJ1-5	NA	15	TRBV4-1	NA	TGCGCCAGCAGCCAAGATCGAACAGTAGTGCAGCCCCAGCATTTT	CASSQDRTVVQPQHF
TRBJ2-3	TRBD2	14	TRBV19	NA	TGTGCCAGTAGCGGGACTAGTCGGCGAGATACGCAGTATTTT	CASSGTSRRDTQYF
TRBJ1-6	NA	15	TRBV10-2	NA	TGCGCCAGCAGTGGGCGGCAGGGCGGTAATTCACCCCTCCACTTT	CASSGRQGGNSPLHF
TRBJ1-6	TRBD1	14	TRBV28	NA	TGTGCCAGCAGTTCCGGGACAGGGTATTCACCCCTCCACTTT	CASSSGTGYSPLHF
TRBJ2-5	NA	16	TRBV5-4	NA	TGTGCCAGCAGCTTGGCGCCCGCGGGGAACCAAGAGACCCAGTACTTC	CASSLAPAGNQETQYF
TRBJ2-7	TRBD2	15	TRBV28	NA	TGTGCCAGCAGTTTATGGGCTAGCGGGAGTGACGAGCAGTACTTC	CASSLWASGSDEQYF
TRBJ1-4	NA	14	TRBV5-4	NA	TGTGCCAGCAGCTTCAAGCACCCGAATGAAAAACTGTTTTTT	CASSFKHPNEKLFF
TRBJ2-7	TRBD2	15	TRBV6-5	once	TGTGCCAGCAGTTCACCCGGGGGGGCTTCCTACGAGCAGTACTTC	CASSSPGGASYEQYF
TRBJ2-7	NA	13	TRBV7-3	NA	TGTGCCAGCAGCTTAATCAGGGCGGGGGAGCAGTACTTC	CASSLIRAGEQYF
TRBJ2-7	NA	14	TRBV28	once	TGTGCCAGCAGCCCCCCTGCGGGGCCCTACGAGCAGTACTTC	CASSPPAGPYEQYF
TRBJ2-2	TRBD2	15	TRBV14	NA	TGTGCCAGCAGCCCAACTAGCGGGAGGACCGGGGAGCTGTTTTTT	CASSPTSGRTGELFF